This T cell receptor (beta chain) comes out of a study of blood T cell repertoires in COVID-19. As for the study in general: Sample material is recorded as cDNA or gDNA derived from T cells, B-cell-depleted T cells, or PBMCs.

Assay used: immunoSEQ multiplex PCR; TCRdb lists only in-frame clones, some missing. The sample lists 150,000 or so clones; roughly 79% were seen once. Germline assignment: CDR1 ENHRY and CDR2 SYGVKD. The CDR3 sequence is 13 residues long. V was pared by 6 bases and J by 4 bases, with 9 bases between. Sequences were obtained from peripheral blood. The rearrangement joins TRBV10-3 to TRBJ1-4; D is perhaps TRBD1 (6 bases). The TCR sequence derives from a human donor with acute or convalescent COVID-19. The donor label of this sample is uncertain. Here the CDR3 reads CAIRQGVNEKLFF. CDR3 nucleotide sequence: TGTGCCATCAGACAGGGAGTTAATGAAAAACTGTTTTTT.